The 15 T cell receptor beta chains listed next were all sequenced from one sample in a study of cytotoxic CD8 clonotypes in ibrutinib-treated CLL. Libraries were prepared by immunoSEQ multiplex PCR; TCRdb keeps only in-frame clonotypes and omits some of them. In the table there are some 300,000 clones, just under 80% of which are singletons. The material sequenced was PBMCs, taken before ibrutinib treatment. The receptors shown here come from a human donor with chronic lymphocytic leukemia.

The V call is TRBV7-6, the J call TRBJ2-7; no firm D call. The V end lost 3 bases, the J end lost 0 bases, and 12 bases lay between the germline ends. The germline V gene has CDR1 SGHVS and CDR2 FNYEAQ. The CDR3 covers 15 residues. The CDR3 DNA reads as TGTGCCAGCAGCTTGTCTGGGCCGAGCTCCTACGAGCAGTACTTC. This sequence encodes CASSLSGPSSYEQYF. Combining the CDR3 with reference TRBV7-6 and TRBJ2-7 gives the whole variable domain GAGVSQSPRYKVTKRGQDVALRCDPISGHVSLYWYRQALGQGPEFLTYFNYEAQQDKSGLPNDRFSAERPEGSISTLTIQRTEQRDSAMYRCASSLSGPSSYEQYFGPGTRLTVT.

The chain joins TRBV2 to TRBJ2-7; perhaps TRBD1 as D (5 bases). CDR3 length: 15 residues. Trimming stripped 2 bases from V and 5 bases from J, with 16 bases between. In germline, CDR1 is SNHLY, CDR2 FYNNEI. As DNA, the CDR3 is TGTGCCAGCAGTGAAACGGACAACTCGGCCAACGAGCAGTACTTC. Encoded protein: CASSETDNSANEQYF. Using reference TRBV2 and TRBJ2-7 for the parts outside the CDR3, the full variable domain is EPEVTQTPSHQVTQMGQEVILRCVPISNHLYFYWYRQILGQKVEFLVSFYNNEISEKSEIFDDQFSVERPDGSNFTLKIRSTKLEDSAMYFCASSETDNSANEQYFGPGTRLTVT.

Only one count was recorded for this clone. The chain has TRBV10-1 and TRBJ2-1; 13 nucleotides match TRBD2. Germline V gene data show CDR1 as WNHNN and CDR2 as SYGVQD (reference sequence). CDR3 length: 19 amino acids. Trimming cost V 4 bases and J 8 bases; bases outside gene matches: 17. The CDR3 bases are TGCGCCAGCAGTGGACCCTCAGGACTAGCGGGAGATATCGTAGATGAGCAGTTCTTC. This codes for CASSGPSGLAGDIVDEQFF.

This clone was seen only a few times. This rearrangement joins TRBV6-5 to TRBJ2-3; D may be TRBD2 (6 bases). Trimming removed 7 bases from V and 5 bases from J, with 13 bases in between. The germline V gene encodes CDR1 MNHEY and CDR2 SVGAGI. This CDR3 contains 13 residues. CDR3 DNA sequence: TGTGCCAGCAACGACGGGAGCGGAGATACGCAGTATTTT. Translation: CASNDGSGDTQYF.

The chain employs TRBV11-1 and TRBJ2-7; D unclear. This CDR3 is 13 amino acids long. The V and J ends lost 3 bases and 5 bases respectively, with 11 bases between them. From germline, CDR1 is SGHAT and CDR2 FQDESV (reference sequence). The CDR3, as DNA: TGTGCCAGCAGCTTGCGATCAGAGGACGAGCAGTACTTC. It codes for CASSLRSEDEQYF. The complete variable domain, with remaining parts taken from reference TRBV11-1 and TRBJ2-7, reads EAEVAQSPRYKITEKSQAVAFWCDPISGHATLYWYRQILGQGPELLVQFQDESVVDDSQLPKDRFSAERLKGVDSTLKIQPAELGDSAMYLCASSLRSEDEQYFGPGTRLTVT.

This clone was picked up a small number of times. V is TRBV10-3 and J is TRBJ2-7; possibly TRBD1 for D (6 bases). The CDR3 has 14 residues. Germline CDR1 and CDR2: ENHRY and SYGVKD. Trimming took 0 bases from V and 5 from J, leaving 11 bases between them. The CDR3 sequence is CAISESRQVDEQYF. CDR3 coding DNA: TGTGCCATCAGTGAGTCGAGACAGGTCGACGAGCAGTACTTC.

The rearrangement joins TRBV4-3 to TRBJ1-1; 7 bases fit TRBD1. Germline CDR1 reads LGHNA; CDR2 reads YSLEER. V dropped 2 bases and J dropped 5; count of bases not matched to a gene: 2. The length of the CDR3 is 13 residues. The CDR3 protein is CASSQHRGTEAFF. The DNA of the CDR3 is TGCGCCAGCAGCCAACACAGGGGTACTGAAGCTTTCTTT.

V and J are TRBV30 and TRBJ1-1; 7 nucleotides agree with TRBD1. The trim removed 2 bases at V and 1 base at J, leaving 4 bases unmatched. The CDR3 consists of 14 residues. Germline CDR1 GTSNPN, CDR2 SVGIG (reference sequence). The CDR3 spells CAWSPGQRNTEAFF. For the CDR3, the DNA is TGTGCCTGGAGTCCGGGACAGAGGAACACTGAAGCTTTCTTT.

CDR3 nucleotides: TGTGCCAGCACCCGGGGCGGGATGAGCTCCTACGAGCAGTACTTC. It encodes CASTRGGMSSYEQYF. The chain has TRBV6-5 and TRBJ2-7, with a tentative D call TRBD2 (6 bases). Trimming cost V 7 bases and J 0 bases, with 16 bases left between them. Germline CDR1 and CDR2: MNHEY and SVGAGI. The CDR3 contains 15 residues.

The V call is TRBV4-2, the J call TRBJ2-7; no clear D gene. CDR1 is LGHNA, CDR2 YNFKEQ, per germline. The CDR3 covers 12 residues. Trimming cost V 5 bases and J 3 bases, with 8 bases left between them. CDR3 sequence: CASSLAIYEQYF. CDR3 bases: TGTGCCAGCAGCTTGGCCATCTACGAGCAGTACTTC.

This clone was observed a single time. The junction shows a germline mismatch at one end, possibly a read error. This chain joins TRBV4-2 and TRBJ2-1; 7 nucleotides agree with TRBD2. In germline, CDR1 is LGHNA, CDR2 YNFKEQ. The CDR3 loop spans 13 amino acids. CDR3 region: CASSPILADGVIF. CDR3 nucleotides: TGTGCCAGCAGCCCCATCCTAGCGGACGGGGTGATCTTC.

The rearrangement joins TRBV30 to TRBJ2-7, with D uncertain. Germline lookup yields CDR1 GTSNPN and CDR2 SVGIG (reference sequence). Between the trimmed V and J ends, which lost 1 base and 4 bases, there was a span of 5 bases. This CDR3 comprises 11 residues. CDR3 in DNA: TGTGCCTGGAGTGGAATATACGAGCAGTACTTC. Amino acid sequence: CAWSGIYEQYF.

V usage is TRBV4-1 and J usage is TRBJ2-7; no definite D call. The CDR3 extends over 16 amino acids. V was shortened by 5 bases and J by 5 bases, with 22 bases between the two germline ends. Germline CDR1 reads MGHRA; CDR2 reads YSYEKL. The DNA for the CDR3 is TGCGCCAGCAGCTCCCGACCAGAGGTCGTTTTCCACGAGCAGTACTTC. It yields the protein CASSSRPEVVFHEQYF.

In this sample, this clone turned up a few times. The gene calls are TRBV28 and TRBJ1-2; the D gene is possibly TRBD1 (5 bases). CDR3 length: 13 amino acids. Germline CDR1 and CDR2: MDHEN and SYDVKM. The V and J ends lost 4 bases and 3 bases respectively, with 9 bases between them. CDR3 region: CASSSRADYGYTF. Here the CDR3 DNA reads TGTGCCAGCAGTTCCAGGGCTGACTATGGCTACACCTTC.

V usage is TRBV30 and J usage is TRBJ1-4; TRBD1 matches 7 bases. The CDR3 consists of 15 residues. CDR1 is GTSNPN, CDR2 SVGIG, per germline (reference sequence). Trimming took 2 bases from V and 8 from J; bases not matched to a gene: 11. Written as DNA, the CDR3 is TGTGCCTGGAGTCGGGGGACAGTTCGATTGGAAAAACTGTTTTTT. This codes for CAWSRGTVRLEKLFF.